This T cell receptor beta chain appears in the sequencing data of a study of molecular identifiers for immune sequencing clone quantification. The CDR3 has 12 amino acids. The ends were cut back, 4 bases at V and 4 bases at J, with 7 bases in the middle. CDR1 and CDR2 from the germline V gene are LNHDA and SQIVND (reference sequence). With listed TCR primers and previously described methods, bulk TCR libraries were prepared. TCRdb processed the PCR reads anew with MiXCR; each CDR3 protein has one entry. The sample lists 35,000 or so distinct CDR3 sequences, under 20% occurring once. This clonotype was detected ten times or more. Libraries of naive CD8 cells were prepared from around 18,000 to 910,000 sorted cells using 10%, 30% or 50% RNA. Sorting recovered naive CD8 T cells on a CD8+CD4-CCR7+CD45RA+ profile.

The sequence came from a human donor in good health. Some libraries in this study had Jurkat cell RNA spiked in. The specimen was naive CD8+ T cells from blood, with Jurkat cell RNA spiked in. Subset specified: FACS-sorted CD8+CD4-CCR7+CD45RA+ naive T cells. V gene TRBV19 combines with J gene TRBJ1-1; the D is unclear. The CDR3 region has the DNA TGTGCCAGTAGTAAGGTTTCCACTGAAGCTTTCTTT. Translating gives CASSKVSTEAFF.